Listed below are T cell receptor beta chains from one sample, sequenced in a study of post-analysis software for immune sequencing data. TCRdb recomputed calls from the PCR reads with MiXCR, one row per CDR3 protein. The top ten hold 4.5% to 7.5% of the sample, which has about 540,000 distinct CDR3 sequences, approximately 31% seen once. Sequences were obtained from blood. The receptor source for this set is a girl between 2 and 17 years old with multiple sclerosis. CDR3s include the opening cysteine and the closing phenylalanine or tryptophan. Each record gives: J gene, V gene, clone size, D gene, CDR3 DNA, CDR3 protein. A D gene is named only where the DNA matches it firmly. Clone size is not always given. Where it is, it says once, few, many or a class for expanded clones.

TRBJ2-5	TRBV10-3	-	-	TGTGCCATCAGTGGACAGGGGGCGGGAGGGGAGACCCAGTACTTC	CAISGQGAGGETQYF
TRBJ2-2	TRBV2	-	TRBD2	TGTGCCAACAGTGAGAGGGAGGGCAGTGGACGCGGCGGGGAGCTGTTTTTT	CANSEREGSGRGGELFF
TRBJ2-3	TRBV20-1	few	-	TGCAGTGTTCAGGGGGCGGGGGAGGTTACAGATACGCAGTATTTT	CSVQGAGEVTDTQYF
TRBJ2-7	TRBV3-1	few	TRBD2	TGTGCCAGCAGCCAAGGTAGCGGGGGGCCCCGCGAGCAGTACTTC	CASSQGSGGPREQYF
TRBJ2-7	TRBV6-5	-	-	TGTGCCAGCAGTTACTCCCGCGATCACCAGTACTTC	CASSYSRDHQYF
TRBJ2-5	TRBV7-8	-	TRBD2	TGTGCCAGCAGCGCTAGCGGGGGGGCCGAGGAGACCCAGTACTTC	CASSASGGAEETQYF
TRBJ1-4	TRBV10-3	-	-	TGTGCCATCAGTCAGGGGAGGGAAAAACTGTTTTTT	CAISQGREKLFF
TRBJ2-7	TRBV6-1	-	-	TGTGCCAGCAGTGAAGCGCTTCTTGGGACGGGGAGCTCCTACGAGCAGTACTTC	CASSEALLGTGSSYEQYF
TRBJ2-7	TRBV27	-	TRBD1	TGTGCCAGCAGTCCCATGACAGGGATCTACGAGCAGTACTTC	CASSPMTGIYEQYF
TRBJ1-1	TRBV27	-	-	TGTGCCAGCAGGCAGGGTTACACTGAAGCTTTCTTT	CASRQGYTEAFF
TRBJ2-3	TRBV29-1	few	TRBD2	TGCAGCGTTGAAGACGGGGCTAGCGGGTCCACAGATACGCAGTATTTT	CSVEDGASGSTDTQYF
TRBJ2-5	TRBV29-1	-	-	TGCAGCGCTTCCGGGCCTAAGGAAGAGACCCAGTACTTC	CSASGPKEETQYF
TRBJ2-1	TRBV10-3	-	-	TGTGCCATCAGTGACTCTTCCGGGACGCAAATACCCAATGAGCAGTTCTTC	CAISDSSGTQIPNEQFF
TRBJ1-6	TRBV7-6	-	TRBD1	TGTGCCAGCAGCATGTACCCACAGGGGTCCGGAGATTCACCCCTCCACTTT	CASSMYPQGSGDSPLHF
TRBJ2-5	TRBV4-2	-	-	TGTGCCAGCAGCCTGAAATACGATCCGAATGAGCAGTACTTC	CASSLKYDPNEQYF
TRBJ2-5	TRBV7-8	-	TRBD2	TGTGCCAGCAGCTCCCCCGTGGTAGCGGGGGGGCTCGAGGCCCAGTACTTC	CASSSPVVAGGLEAQYF
TRBJ2-3	TRBV3-1	few	-	TGTGCCAGCAGCCAAGATCTGGGGACTCTCCAGTATTTT	CASSQDLGTLQYF
TRBJ2-5	TRBV3-1	-	TRBD1	TGTGCCAGCAGCCAAGATGGGACAGTCGGTTCAGAGACCCAGTACTTC	CASSQDGTVGSETQYF
TRBJ2-1	TRBV7-8	many	-	TGTGCCAGCAGCCCCCGGTGGGACGCCAATGAGCAGTTCTTC	CASSPRWDANEQFF
TRBJ2-7	TRBV5-1	many	TRBD2	TGCGCCAGCAGCTCAAGCGGGGGGGACTACGAGCAGTACTTC	CASSSSGGDYEQYF
TRBJ1-1	TRBV7-9	-	-	TGTGCCAGCAGCTTGACTTTGGAGTACACTGAAGCTTTCTTT	CASSLTLEYTEAFF
TRBJ2-5	TRBV20-1	few	-	TGCAGTGCTAGAAGCCTAGCTGAGACCCAGTACTTC	CSARSLAETQYF
TRBJ2-3	TRBV7-7	-	TRBD2	TGTGCCAGCAGCCCCGGAGCCCGTGGCGGGGGTGCAGGAGATACGCAGTATTTT	CASSPGARGGGAGDTQYF
TRBJ2-3	TRBV4-1	-	TRBD2	TGCGCCAGCAGCCCCATGCTAACTAGCGGCACAGATACGCAGTATTTT	CASSPMLTSGTDTQYF
TRBJ1-2	TRBV29-1	few	-	TGCAGCGTTGGGGGGGAGGATGGTGGCTACACCTTC	CSVGGEDGGYTF
TRBJ2-5	TRBV27	few	TRBD1	TGTGCCAGCAGTTTTTCCGGGACAGGGGGCTGCGAGACCCAGTACTTC	CASSFSGTGGCETQYF
TRBJ2-5	TRBV6-6	-	-	TGTGCCAGCAGTAAACCGACAGGCCAAGAGACCCGGTACTTC	CASSKPTGQETRYF
TRBJ2-7	TRBV13	-	-	TGTGCCAGCTCACCCGGGTCAGTACGGTACGAGCAGTACTTC	CASSPGSVRYEQYF
TRBJ2-7	TRBV14	-	-	TGTGCCAGCAGCCAAGACCGCGGTCGTTACTACGAGCAGTACTTC	CASSQDRGRYYEQYF
TRBJ2-1	TRBV4-2	-	-	TGTGCCAGCAGCCAAGCGGGGGACCTTTCCTACAATGAGCAGTTCTTC	CASSQAGDLSYNEQFF
TRBJ1-1	TRBV20-1	-	-	TGCAGTGCTAGACCTATTGGCGGGGCCTTAATGAACACTGAAGCTTTCTTT	CSARPIGGALMNTEAFF